Below, 26 T cell receptor beta chains from the same sample are listed, as sequenced in a study of blood T cell repertoires in COVID-19. The table came from immunoSEQ multiplex PCR; TCRdb's copy has only in-frame clones and leaves some out. The data contain approximately 92,000 clones, around 80% of them singletons. Sequencing used peripheral blood. These TCRs come from a man in his forties or fifties who had recovered from COVID-19.

The V call is TRBV7-9, the J call TRBJ2-6; possibly TRBD1 for D (6 bases). V lost 3 bases and J 0 bases, leaving 9 bases between the germline ends. Germline loops: CDR1 SEHNR, CDR2 FQNEAQ (reference sequence). The CDR3 length is 16 residues. The CDR3 nucleotides are TGTGCCAGCAGCTTTGACAGGAGCTCTGGGGCCAACGTCCTGACTTTC. Residues: CASSFDRSSGANVLTF.

The J gene is TRBJ2-7, the V gene TRBV11-3; perhaps TRBD2 as D (5 bases). The CDR3 runs to 15 residues. CDR1 and CDR2 (germline): SGHNT, YENEEA. Trimming cost V 0 bases and J 5 bases, with 14 bases left between them. CDR3 coding DNA: TGTGCCAGCAGCTTAGAACTAGAATTGATTCACGAGCAGTACTTC. It codes for CASSLELELIHEQYF.

The chain couples TRBV11-2 to TRBJ1-2; 9 bases are shared with TRBD1. V gave up 5 bases and J gave up 4 bases; unmatched junction bases: 5. The CDR3 extends over 14 amino acids. Germline loops: CDR1 SGHAT, CDR2 FQNNGV. CDR3 loop: CASSVGQGSYGYTF. CDR3 nucleotide sequence: TGTGCCAGCAGCGTGGGACAGGGTAGCTATGGCTACACCTTC.

The chain couples TRBV6-5 to TRBJ1-1; TRBD1 matches 8 bases. CDR1 and CDR2 from the germline V gene are MNHEY and SVGAGI. The CDR3 has 14 residues. Germline trimming cut 4 bases from V and 5 bases from J; bases unmatched to any gene: 6. CDR3 region: CASSSHQGATEAFF. CDR3 DNA: TGTGCCAGCAGTTCGCATCAGGGGGCAACTGAAGCTTTCTTT.

The V gene is TRBV30, the J gene TRBJ1-1, with 7 bases fitting TRBD1. The CDR3 is 14 amino acids. From germline, CDR1 is GTSNPN and CDR2 SVGIG (reference sequence). The V gene end was trimmed by 3 bases and the J gene end by 8 bases; junction bases not matched to a gene: 12. CDR3 sequence: CAWSWGQSLKEAFF. In DNA, the CDR3 is TGTGCCTGGAGCTGGGGACAGTCGCTTAAGGAAGCTTTCTTT.

This clone was observed once. J is TRBJ2-2 and V is TRBV9; D is uncertain. The CDR3 is 11 amino acids. Between the trimmed V and J ends, which lost 4 bases and 6 bases, there was a span of 4 bases. CDR1 and CDR2 (germline): SGDLS, YYNGEE. For the CDR3, the DNA is TGTGCCAGCAGCCACTCCGGGGAGCTGTTTTTT. This gives the protein CASSHSGELFF. The full variable domain, completed using reference TRBV9 and TRBJ2-2, is DSGVTQTPKHLITATGQRVTLRCSPRSGDLSVYWYQQSLDQGLQFLIQYYNGEERAKGNILERFSAQQFPDLHSELNLSSLELGDSALYFCASSHSGELFFGEGSRLTVL.

V usage is TRBV28 and J usage is TRBJ1-2; 7 nucleotides align to TRBD1. The germline V gene encodes CDR1 MDHEN and CDR2 SYDVKM. Trimming removed 1 base from V and 4 bases from J; junction bases left unmatched: 6. CDR3 size: 15 residues. In DNA, the CDR3 is TGTGCCAGCAGTTTATCCCCGACAGGGACCTATGGCTACACCTTC. Translating gives CASSLSPTGTYGYTF.

This chain links TRBV28 with TRBJ1-6; unclear D gene. Trimming took off 6 bases at V and 8 bases at J, with 23 bases between the two ends. Looked up from germline, CDR1 is MDHEN and CDR2 is SYDVKM. CDR3 length: 17 amino acids. The CDR3 is CASSSVVGSFADSPLHF. CDR3 DNA: TGTGCCAGCAGCTCCGTGGTAGGATCCTTTGCGGATTCACCCCTCCACTTT.

The rearrangement uses TRBV9 and TRBJ2-1, with 10 bases that match TRBD2. The V gene end was trimmed by 3 bases and the J gene end by 6 bases; junction bases not matched to a gene: 9. CDR3 length equals 16 residues. Germline CDR1 is SGDLS and CDR2 is YYNGEE. DNA for the CDR3: TGTGCCAGCAGCGGGTCACTAGCGGGGAACGCCAATGAGCAGTTCTTC. Its translation is CASSGSLAGNANEQFF.

V usage is TRBV24-1 and J usage is TRBJ2-1; possibly TRBD2 for D (5 bases). Germline V CDR1 and CDR2: KGHDR, SFDVKD. CDR3 length equals 16 residues. The ends were cut back, 4 bases at V and 0 bases at J, with 12 bases in the middle. CDR3 DNA: TGTGCCACCAGTGACCGGACGGGAAGCTCCTACAATGAGCAGTTCTTC. This codes for CATSDRTGSSYNEQFF.

The chain recombines TRBV5-8 with TRBJ2-2; possible D gene TRBD1, 5 bases. The germline CDR1 and CDR2 sequences are SGHTS and YDEGEE. The CDR3 totals 15 residues. V was clipped by 4 bases and J by 2 bases, with 12 bases between them. The CDR3 region is CASSTRTLNTGELFF. CDR3 coding DNA: TGTGCCAGCAGCACCCGGACACTCAACACCGGGGAGCTGTTTTTT. The whole variable domain, remainder taken from reference TRBV5-8 and TRBJ2-2, is EAGVTQSPTHLIKTRGQQATLRCSPISGHTSVYWYQQALGLGLQFLLWYDEGEERNRGNFPPRFSGRQFPNYSSELNVNALELEDSALYLCASSTRTLNTGELFFGEGSRLTVL.

The V and J genes are TRBV19 and TRBJ2-7; TRBD1 agrees at 8 bases. Trimming cost V 1 base and J 3 bases; bases outside gene matches: 5. The CDR3 has 15 residues. CDR1 is LNHDA, CDR2 SQIVND, per germline (reference sequence). The CDR3 nucleotides read TGTGCCAGTAGTATAGGACAGGGGAATTTCTACGAGCAGTACTTC. It codes for CASSIGQGNFYEQYF. The full variable domain, rest sourced from reference TRBV19 and TRBJ2-7, is DGGITQSPKYLFRKEGQNVTLSCEQNLNHDAMYWYRQDPGQGLRLIYYSQIVNDFQKGDIAEGYSVSREKKESFPLTVTSAQKNPTAFYLCASSIGQGNFYEQYFGPGTRLTVT.

The chain combines TRBV6-1 with TRBJ1-2; D is unclear. The germline CDR1 and CDR2 sequences are MNHNS and SASEGT. This CDR3 is 13 amino acids long. V was shortened by 5 bases and J by 4 bases, with 11 bases between the two germline ends. CDR3 sequence: CASSHDTTYGYTF. The CDR3 bases are TGTGCCAGCAGTCACGACACCACCTATGGCTACACCTTC.

This chain joins TRBV14 and TRBJ2-7; TRBD1 matches at 7 bases. The V and J ends lost 2 bases and 2 bases, in that order; junction bases with no gene match: 6. The germline V gene has CDR1 SGHDN and CDR2 FVKESK. The CDR3 has 15 amino acids. The CDR3 spells CASSQLSQGTYEQYF. CDR3 in DNA: TGTGCCAGCAGCCAACTATCACAGGGGACCTACGAGCAGTACTTC. The full variable domain, completed using reference TRBV14 and TRBJ2-7, is EAGVTQFPSHSVIEKGQTVTLRCDPISGHDNLYWYRRVMGKEIKFLLHFVKESKQDESGMPNNRFLAERTGGTYSTLKVQPAELEDSGVYFCASSQLSQGTYEQYFGPGTRLTVT.

The rearrangement links TRBV28 to TRBJ1-5; D possibly corresponds to TRBD1 (5 bases). CDR3 length equals 15 residues. The V gene's germline CDR1 is MDHEN and CDR2 SYDVKM. The ends were cut back, 0 bases at V and 11 bases at J, with 17 bases in the middle. Here the CDR3 reads CASSLWGQSLGAQHF. CDR3 sequence (DNA): TGTGCCAGCAGTTTATGGGGCCAGTCTTTAGGGGCCCAGCATTTT.

The rearrangement joins TRBV6-5 to TRBJ2-5; unclear D gene. Per the germline V gene, CDR1 is MNHEY and CDR2 is SVGAGI. The CDR3 has 14 amino acids. V lost 0 bases and J lost 4, with 9 bases in between. The CDR3 nucleotides are TGTGCCAGCAGTTACTCCTTTCGGGTAGAGACCCAGTACTTC. It yields the protein CASSYSFRVETQYF.

The chain combines TRBV10-1 with TRBJ2-3; the match to TRBD2 covers 14 bases. The length of the CDR3 is 17 residues. J was trimmed by 8 bases and V by 6 bases; bases with no gene match: 13. Germline CDR1 is WNHNN and CDR2 is SYGVQD (reference sequence). CDR3 nucleotides: TGCGCCAGCAGCGACGGGACTAGCGGGGGCCTTAGGGGTACGCAGTATTTT. Its protein is CASSDGTSGGLRGTQYF.

CDR3 in amino acids: CAWSFDRLNTEAFF. CDR3 bases: TGTGCCTGGAGTTTTGACAGACTGAACACTGAAGCTTTCTTT. This chain connects TRBV30 to TRBJ1-1; tentatively, D is TRBD1 (5 bases). There are 14 residues in the CDR3. CDR1 and CDR2 from the germline V gene are GTSNPN and SVGIG (reference sequence). Trimming took 2 bases from V and 0 from J, leaving 10 bases between them.

At least ten counts were recorded for this clone. The chain is built from TRBV4-1 and TRBJ2-2; no firm D call. Trimming removed 2 bases at V and 2 bases at J, with 18 bases between. Germline loops: CDR1 MGHRA, CDR2 YSYEKL. The CDR3 consists of 18 residues. The CDR3 protein is CASSQLLGRRPNTGELFF. CDR3 DNA sequence: TGCGCCAGCAGCCAACTACTTGGTAGGAGACCCAACACCGGGGAGCTGTTTTTT.

This clone has a single count. The chain joins TRBV7-9 to TRBJ2-7; TRBD2 matches at 12 bases. Losses at the gene ends were 5 bases for V and 6 bases for J; bases not matched to a gene: 2. Per germline, CDR1 SEHNR and CDR2 FQNEAQ (reference sequence). The CDR3 extends over 13 amino acids. CDR3 in amino acids: CASSQGLAGEQYF. The DNA for the CDR3 is TGTGCCAGCAGCCAGGGACTAGCGGGCGAGCAGTACTTC.

J is TRBJ1-2 and V is TRBV19, with TRBD1 identical over 7 bases. Trimming took 7 bases from V and 3 from J; bases not matched to a gene: 5. The CDR3 is 13 residues long. Per the germline V gene, CDR1 is LNHDA and CDR2 is SQIVND (reference sequence). The CDR3 DNA reads TGTGCCAGTACCTCACAGGGGTACTATGGCTACACCTTC. Translation: CASTSQGYYGYTF.

The chain joins TRBV27 to TRBJ2-3; a weak D match, TRBD2 (6 bases). The V end was cut by 3 bases, the J end by 1 base, with 14 bases between. Germline V CDR1 and CDR2: MNHEY, SMNVEV (reference sequence). The CDR3 consists of 16 residues. The CDR3 DNA reads TGTGCCAGCAGTTTGACCGGGACTGACCGCACAGATACGCAGTATTTT. Amino acid sequence: CASSLTGTDRTDTQYF.

This clone was observed once. V is TRBV18 and J is TRBJ2-1, with TRBD2 matching 9 bases. Germline assignment: CDR1 KGHSH and CDR2 LQKENI. The ends lost 0 bases at V and 6 bases at J; junction bases unmatched: 6. There are 16 residues in the CDR3. The CDR3 loop is CASSPPAPSGINEQFF. CDR3 bases: TGTGCCAGCTCACCACCAGCACCTAGCGGGATCAATGAGCAGTTCTTC.

There are a few counts of this clone. The chain employs TRBV3-1 (or the pseudogene TRBV3-2) and TRBJ2-5, with D unresolved. V lost 1 base and J lost 10, with 7 bases in between. Germline CDR1 LGHDT, CDR2 YNNKEL (reference sequence). The CDR3 sequence is 11 residues long. The CDR3 coding sequence is TGTGCCAGCAGCCAAGGAGGTAGCCAGTACTTC. Translated, it gives CASSQGGSQYF.

The V and J genes are TRBV9 and TRBJ1-6; 7 bases align to TRBD1. Germline CDR1 and CDR2: SGDLS and YYNGEE. This CDR3 is built from 14 residues. J gave up 10 bases and V 0 bases, and 4 bases lay outside the gene matches. The CDR3 coding sequence is TGTGCCAGCAGCGTAGGACAGGGAGAATCACCCCTCCACTTT. Protein product: CASSVGQGESPLHF.

J is TRBJ2-1 and V is TRBV19; weak D call: TRBD1 (7 bases). Trimming removed 3 bases from V and 5 bases from J, with 20 bases in between. The CDR3 runs to 17 residues. Germline-derived CDR1 and CDR2 are LNHDA and SQIVND (reference sequence). The CDR3 DNA reads as TGTGCCAGTAGTATCTTTTCGGCCAGGGGGGTCCACAATGAGCAGTTCTTC. This encodes CASSIFSARGVHNEQFF.